This TCR beta chain was recorded in a study of T cell repertoires in cytomegalovirus infection (dated 2019 in TCRdb). Concerning the study at large: The peptide stimulations were aimed at well-studied HLA-B-restricted epitopes as well as recently identified HLA-C-restricted CMV epitopes, whose presentation resists viral immunomodulation. Because public TCR beta signatures pointed to carriage of CMV infection together with the matching HLA type, the HLA type of each donor mattered for the analysis. Beyond this particular receptor, the publication reports: Cumulative frequency of public TCR beta family members discriminated carriers of CMV infection plus the relevant HLA type in this cohort and an independent approximately 370-donor cohort. The ex vivo response was dominated by HLA-C-restricted CMV-specific TCR beta clonotypes, which also provided the single most frequent clonotype in two of eight donors.

Sequencer: Illumina HiSeq 1500. TCRdb handled the public reads itself, with Q25 trimming in fastp and clone calling in MiXCR, and kept productive beta chains. When rows share a CDR3 protein, they turn into one entry using the most common DNA and genes. Recorded for this sample are roughly 700,000 distinct CDR3 sequences; roughly 30% of them occurred a single time. The ten largest clones add up to 15% to 20% of the sample. This clonotype was found a few times. No cognate antigen has been identified for it. No qualities accompany the bases; no much larger clone lies one base away. Taken with the paper, the label for treatment or condition translates to: in vitro stimulation with specific CMV peptide epitopes to enrich CMV-specific T cells. The TCR sequence derives from a human donor in good health (CMV status not recorded). Some clones in this sample may be carry-over from other donors' samples. The sequenced sample was cultured PBMCs, obtained from culture after CMV antigen stimulation.

Here the CDR3 is given as CASTRLILDGPGNTQYF. The nucleotides are TGTGCCAGCACCCGGCTTATCCTAGATGGCCCAGGGAATACGCAGTATTTT. This chain is built from TRBV6-2 or TRBV6-3 and TRBJ2-3, with a weak D call of TRBD1 (5 bases match). The CDR3 spans 17 residues, from the cysteine through the phenylalanine. Only the CDR3 part of the read is kept: 51 bases, read in frame from the first base. CDR1 and CDR2, per the germline V gene, are MNHEY and SVGEGT. V is reduced by 7 bases and J by 7 bases, leaving a spacing of 27 bases between them.